Presented here are 21 T cell receptor beta chains from one specimen sequenced in a study of low-dose radiotherapy and immunotherapy resistance in tumors. TRAV and TRBV primers primed cDNA for both TCRalpha and TCRbeta. The authors ran about 21 PCR cycles to amplify TCRs with a constant-region primer and V-primer adapter. TCRdb independently ran MiXCR on the reads; one entry per CDR3 protein. The table records about 15,000 distinct CDR3 sequences, roughly half of them present only once. The receptor set was obtained from a human donor with advanced metastatic prostate, ovarian, gallbladder or colorectal cancer (not recorded which). This table probably holds off-target reads from a library built for another chain.

This clonotype was counted a few times. V and J are TRBV2 and TRBJ2-5, with D hard to call. V was shortened by 6 bases and J by 5 bases, with 7 bases between the two germline ends. The length of the CDR3 is 11 residues. Germline V gene sequence: CDR1 SNHLY, CDR2 FYNNEI. This CDR3 is CASSPRETQYF. CDR3 nucleotide sequence: TGTGCCAGCAGCCCTCGGGAGACCCAGTACTTC.

A few counts support this clonotype. The CDR3 here is CASLSGSDSSYEQYF. CDR3 DNA: TGTGCCAGCCTCAGCGGGAGCGACAGCTCCTACGAGCAGTACTTC. V usage is TRBV28 and J usage is TRBJ2-7; 8 positions agree with TRBD2. V lost 8 bases, J lost 0 bases, and 9 bases stayed unmatched. The CDR3 contains 15 residues. Germline-derived CDR1 and CDR2 are MDHEN and SYDVKM.

The rearrangement joins TRBV12-3 or TRBV12-4 to TRBJ2-2; D call uncertain. Trimming cost V 5 bases and J 5 bases, with 9 bases left between them. The CDR3 covers 13 residues. As DNA, the CDR3 is TGTGCCAGCAGTCCGTCTCGAACCGGGGAGCTGTTTTTT. Translation gives CASSPSRTGELFF.

This chain connects TRBV6-2 or TRBV6-3 to TRBJ2-2, with D possibly matching TRBD1 (6 bases). V gave up 2 bases and J gave up 3 bases, with 10 bases separating them. The CDR3 spans 15 residues. Germline lookup yields CDR1 MNHEY and CDR2 SVGEGT. The CDR3 nucleotides read TGTGCCAGCAGTTACGAACAGGGCTACACCGGGGAGCTGTTTTTT. Translated, it gives CASSYEQGYTGELFF.

This sequence joins TRBV6-2 or TRBV6-3 and TRBJ2-3, with TRBD2 matching over 7 bases. This CDR3 has 16 residues. Germline CDR1 and CDR2: MNHEY and SVGEGT. V lost 5 bases, J lost 1 base, and 9 bases stayed unmatched. In nucleotides, the CDR3 is TGTGCCAGCAGTGAAGCGGGGCAGTTACGCACAGATACGCAGTATTTT. It codes for CASSEAGQLRTDTQYF.

The chain couples TRBV4-2 to TRBJ2-1; either TRBD1 or TRBD2 may supply D (5 bases each). Germline V lookup: CDR1 LGHNA, CDR2 YNFKEQ. There are 14 residues in the CDR3. The ends were cut back, 4 bases at V and 9 bases at J, with 16 bases in the middle. The CDR3 coding sequence is TGTGCCAGCAGCCCCGGGACCCCCGTGGGTGAGCAGTTCTTC. Amino acids: CASSPGTPVGEQFF.

CDR3 loop: CSVGETGPVAFF. In DNA form, the CDR3 reads TGCAGCGTGGGGGAAACAGGGCCAGTAGCTTTCTTT. This chain connects TRBV29-1 to TRBJ1-1; a weak D match, TRBD1 (6 bases). CDR3 length: 12 residues. Trimming removed 6 bases at V and 10 bases at J, with 18 bases between. The germline gives CDR1 SQVTM, CDR2 ANQGSEA.

This clonotype qualifies as medium-sized (0.01 to 0.1%). The DNA of the CDR3 is TGTGCCAGCAGTTTAGTGGAGGGGGTATACGAGCAGTACTTC. Translation: CASSLVEGVYEQYF. V and J are TRBV28 and TRBJ2-7; D assignment may be TRBD1 or TRBD2 (6 bases each). CDR3 length: 14 amino acids. Germline V lookup: CDR1 MDHEN, CDR2 SYDVKM. V lost 2 bases and J lost 4, with 12 bases in between.

The V call is TRBV5-1, the J call TRBJ1-4, with 8 bases identical to TRBD1. The CDR3 has 17 residues. Per germline, CDR1 SGHRS and CDR2 YFSETQ. The V and J ends lost 0 bases and 5 bases, in that order; junction bases with no gene match: 9. Written as DNA, the CDR3 is TGCGCCAGCAGCTTGGAAGACAGGGGAATCGGCAATGAAAAACTGTTTTTT. Encoded protein: CASSLEDRGIGNEKLFF.

The chain uses TRBV2 and TRBJ2-7; D is ambiguous. The CDR3 contains 12 residues. Trimming removed 1 base at V and 4 bases at J, with 5 bases between. In germline, CDR1 is SNHLY, CDR2 FYNNEI. The CDR3 DNA is TGTGCCAGCAGTGAAGGGCAGTACGAGCAGTACTTC. Translating gives CASSEGQYEQYF. The full variable domain, in which reference TRBV2 and TRBJ2-7 provide the parts outside the CDR3, is EPEVTQTPSHQVTQMGQEVILRCVPISNHLYFYWYRQILGQKVEFLVSFYNNEISEKSEIFDDQFSVERPDGSNFTLKIRSTKLEDSAMYFCASSEGQYEQYFGPGTRLTVT.

Judged by abundance, this clonotype is medium-sized (0.01 to 0.1%). The J gene is TRBJ1-1, the V gene TRBV9; 9 bases are shared with TRBD1. The CDR3 runs 13 residues. V was clipped by 3 bases and J by 5 bases; unmatched bases: 2. The germline gives CDR1 SGDLS, CDR2 YYNGEE. The CDR3 coding sequence is TGTGCCAGCAGCGGGACAGGGGTAACTGAAGCTTTCTTT. Its translation: CASSGTGVTEAFF. Supplemented by reference TRBV9 and TRBJ1-1, the full variable domain reads DSGVTQTPKHLITATGQRVTLRCSPRSGDLSVYWYQQSLDQGLQFLIQYYNGEERAKGNILERFSAQQFPDLHSELNLSSLELGDSALYFCASSGTGVTEAFFGQGTRLTVV.

This chain connects TRBV12-3 or TRBV12-4 to TRBJ2-1, with TRBD1 identical over 12 bases. V was clipped by 1 base and J by 7 bases; unmatched bases: 5. This CDR3 has 16 residues. In DNA form, the CDR3 reads TGTGCCAGCAGTTTAGAGGGGACAGGGGGCATAAATGAGCAGTTCTTC. Translated: CASSLEGTGGINEQFF.

The chain employs TRBV28 and TRBJ1-2, with a weak D call TRBD1 (6 bases). The CDR3 is 16 amino acids. V shed 3 bases and J shed 5 bases, with 19 bases lying between them. Germline CDR1 MDHEN, CDR2 SYDVKM. The CDR3 reads CASSFDGQGSRYGYTF. In nucleotides, the CDR3 is TGTGCCAGCAGTTTTGACGGCCAGGGGAGTAGGTATGGCTACACCTTC.

This clonotype was detected only once. The gene calls are TRBV29-1 and TRBJ1-2; 9 positions match TRBD1. The CDR3 extends over 13 amino acids. Germline values: CDR1 SQVTM, CDR2 ANQGSEA. V lost 7 bases, J lost 2 bases, and 5 bases stayed unmatched. CDR3 protein: CSGGDRENYGYTF. DNA for the CDR3: TGCAGCGGTGGGGACAGGGAAAACTATGGCTACACCTTC.

The V call is TRBV2, the J call TRBJ1-2; 7 bases align to TRBD1. CDR3 length: 11 amino acids. The germline CDR1 and CDR2 sequences are SNHLY and FYNNEI. V gave up 8 bases and J gave up 4 bases; unmatched junction bases: 1. CDR3 bases: TGTGCCAGCCGGGACAGCTATGGCTACACCTTC. It translates to CASRDSYGYTF.

The V call is TRBV3-1, the J call TRBJ2-1; 8 bases fit TRBD2. The junction had 6 bases not matched to a gene; V was cut back by 0 bases and J by 11 bases. The CDR3 consists of 14 residues. Germline V gene sequence: CDR1 LGHDT, CDR2 YNNKEL (reference sequence). This chain's CDR3 is CASSQDAGGGKQFF. As DNA, the CDR3 is TGTGCCAGCAGCCAAGACGCCGGCGGGGGGAAGCAGTTCTTC.

The V call is TRBV29-1, the J call TRBJ2-6, with D hard to call. The V and J ends lost 5 bases and 0 bases respectively, with 11 bases between them. From germline, CDR1 is SQVTM and CDR2 ANQGSEA. The CDR3 runs to 15 residues. The CDR3 DNA reads as TGCAGCGTTAACAGCGATTACTCTGGGGCCAACGTCCTGACTTTC. It translates to CSVNSDYSGANVLTF.

The table lists this clonotype with a few counts. The V and J genes are TRBV6-8 and TRBJ2-7, with TRBD2 matching 7 bases. The CDR3 extends over 13 amino acids. CDR1 MNHGY and CDR2 SAAAGT come from the germline V gene. The V segment lost 7 bases and the J segment 4 bases; nucleotides outside the gene matches: 7. The CDR3 DNA follows: TGTGCCAGCACCCTTGCGGGGGTTTACGAGCAGTACTTC. Residues: CASTLAGVYEQYF.

This sequence joins TRBV28 and TRBJ2-3, with 11 bases that match TRBD2. The germline gives CDR1 MDHEN, CDR2 SYDVKM. The CDR3 runs 15 residues. V was clipped by 8 bases and J by 9 bases; unmatched bases: 13. The CDR3 sequence: CASLETSGALGTQYF. The DNA for the CDR3 is TGTGCCAGCCTCGAGACTAGCGGGGCCCTCGGGACGCAGTATTTT.

The chain recombines TRBV20-1 with TRBJ2-1; 12 bases are a match to TRBD2. From germline, CDR1 is DFQATT and CDR2 SNEGSKA (reference sequence). The CDR3 sequence is 19 residues long. With 0 bases clipped from V and 3 bases from J, the junction kept 12 bases outside the gene matches. This CDR3 is CSARDQGLAGGGRYNEQFF. In DNA form, the CDR3 reads TGCAGTGCTAGAGATCAAGGGCTAGCGGGAGGGGGACGCTACAATGAGCAGTTCTTC.

The chain employs TRBV12-3 or TRBV12-4 and TRBJ2-7; no reliable D call. This CDR3 has 12 amino acids. The V end was cut by 3 bases, the J end by 1 base, with 4 bases between. CDR3 bases: TGTGCCAGCAGTTTGCAATCCTACGAGCAGTACTTC. This encodes CASSLQSYEQYF.